These 15 T cell receptor beta chains were all obtained from the same sample, sequenced in a study of cytomegalovirus exposure and HLA in healthy donors. A multiplex PCR was run with 60 Vbeta primers and 13 Jbeta primers. The assay was immunoSEQ multiplex PCR, and TCRdb's table has in-frame clones only and misses some. In the table there are about 31,000 clones, around 40% of which are singletons. Sequenced material: PBMCs. Source of these receptors: a woman in her forties or fifties in good health and CMV-seronegative.

V gene TRBV2 combines with J gene TRBJ2-7; 8 bases match TRBD1. Germline assignment: CDR1 SNHLY and CDR2 FYNNEI. The CDR3 is 14 residues long. V was clipped by 10 bases and J by 6 bases; unmatched bases: 14. The CDR3 is CATRGVQGATEQYF. The CDR3, as DNA: TGTGCCACAAGGGGCGTGCAGGGGGCTACCGAGCAGTACTTC.

On this clone: The sample carries other DNA sequences with the same CDR3. The rearrangement joins TRBV5-1 to TRBJ2-1; 11 nucleotides agree with TRBD2. V was clipped by 4 bases and J by 7 bases; unmatched bases: 4. The CDR3 runs to 14 residues. CDR1 is SGHRS and CDR2 is YFSETQ in the germline V gene. The CDR3 loop reads CASSLGLAANEQFF. The CDR3 nucleotides are TGCGCCAGCAGCCTGGGACTAGCGGCAAATGAGCAGTTCTTC.

This clone was counted between two and nine times. The J gene is TRBJ1-1, the V gene TRBV19; tentative D call: TRBD1 (6 bases). CDR3 length equals 13 residues. Trimming cost V 7 bases and J 10 bases, with 19 bases left between them. The germline gives CDR1 LNHDA, CDR2 SQIVND (reference sequence). Written as DNA, the CDR3 is TGTGCCAGTACCACTCTTGGGGGCAGGGGAGCTTTCTTT. This gives the protein CASTTLGGRGAFF. The full variable domain, completed using reference TRBV19 and TRBJ1-1, is DGGITQSPKYLFRKEGQNVTLSCEQNLNHDAMYWYRQDPGQGLRLIYYSQIVNDFQKGDIAEGYSVSREKKESFPLTVTSAQKNPTAFYLCASTTLGGRGAFFGQGTRLTVV.

This chain joins TRBV5-6 and TRBJ2-5; 11 nucleotides line up with TRBD1. This CDR3 contains 19 residues. J gave up 5 bases and V 3 bases, and 18 bases lay outside the gene matches. Germline V gene sequence: CDR1 SGHDT, CDR2 YYEEEE. The CDR3 region is CASSSLTGGQGVTEETQYF. CDR3 bases: TGTGCCAGCAGCTCCCTCACGGGGGGACAGGGGGTGACTGAGGAGACCCAGTACTTC. Full variable domain (remainder filled in from reference TRBV5-6 and TRBJ2-5): DAGVTQSPTHLIKTRGQQVTLRCSPKSGHDTVSWYQQALGQGPQFIFQYYEEEERQRGNFPDRFSGHQFPNYSSELNVNALLLGDSALYLCASSSLTGGQGVTEETQYFGPGTRLLVL.

The chain uses TRBV4-1 and TRBJ1-6; 8 nucleotides agree with TRBD1. Germline CDR1 is MGHRA and CDR2 is YSYEKL. The CDR3 loop spans 15 amino acids. J lost 7 bases, V lost 1 base, and 3 bases had no gene match. CDR3 region: CASSQATGENSPLHF. In DNA form, the CDR3 reads TGCGCCAGCAGCCAAGCGACAGGGGAGAATTCACCCCTCCACTTT.

The chain uses TRBV28 and TRBJ1-4; 7 positions agree with TRBD1. Germline V gene sequence: CDR1 MDHEN, CDR2 SYDVKM. V lost 2 bases and J lost 6; bases outside the gene matches: 3. The CDR3 has 14 residues. The CDR3 DNA sequence: TGTGCCAGCAGTTTAGACAGGGCGGATGAAAAACTGTTTTTT. Protein product: CASSLDRADEKLFF.

This chain uses TRBV5-4 with TRBJ2-1, with 7 bases lining up with TRBD2. The CDR3 contains 12 residues. J lost 12 bases, V lost 4 bases, and 7 bases had no gene match. In germline, CDR1 is SGHNT, CDR2 YYREEE (reference sequence). The CDR3 sequence is CASSASPGGQFF. CDR3 nucleotides: TGTGCCAGCAGCGCTTCCCCGGGAGGGCAGTTCTTC. Combining the CDR3 with reference TRBV5-4 and TRBJ2-1 gives the whole variable domain ETGVTQSPTHLIKTRGQQVTLRCSSQSGHNTVSWYQQALGQGPQFIFQYYREEENGRGNFPPRFSGLQFPNYSSELNVNALELDDSALYLCASSASPGGQFFGPGTRLTVL.

The rearrangement uses TRBV15 and TRBJ2-7; perhaps TRBD1 as D (6 bases). Trimming pared 1 base from V and 9 bases from J, leaving 25 bases between. Germline CDR1 LNHNV, CDR2 YYDKDF (reference sequence). This CDR3 has 17 amino acids. Here the CDR3 DNA reads TGTGCCACCAGCAGAGTACCCCAGGGACATGTAAGACATGGGCAGTACTTC. The encoded protein is CATSRVPQGHVRHGQYF.

This clone was observed once. The CDR3 loop reads CASSPRTRNTEAFF. DNA for the CDR3: TGTGCCAGTAGTCCAAGAACTAGGAACACTGAAGCTTTCTTT. The V gene is TRBV19, the J gene TRBJ1-1; D uncertain. With 5 bases removed from V and 1 base from J, the gap between germline ends came to 11 bases. This CDR3 is 14 amino acids long. CDR1 is LNHDA, CDR2 SQIVND, per germline (reference sequence).

This chain connects TRBV11-3 to TRBJ1-2, with TRBD1 matching over 7 bases. The CDR3 length is 13 residues. Germline CDR1 is SGHNT and CDR2 is YENEEA. The junction had 5 bases not matched to a gene; V was cut back by 5 bases and J by 5 bases. DNA of the CDR3: TGTGCCAGCAGCCTCACAGGGGATTATGGCTACACCTTC. It translates to CASSLTGDYGYTF.

The chain recombines TRBV18 with TRBJ2-5; TRBD1 agrees at 7 bases. Germline CDR1 and CDR2: KGHSH and LQKENI. This CDR3 region has 14 residues. With 2 bases clipped from V and 7 bases from J, the junction kept 7 bases outside the gene matches. This CDR3 is CASSPDRDAGTQYF. In DNA form, the CDR3 reads TGTGCCAGCTCACCAGACAGGGATGCGGGGACCCAGTACTTC.

The chain couples TRBV5-1 to TRBJ2-7; 8 bases are shared with TRBD1. The length of the CDR3 is 17 residues. V gave up 4 bases and J gave up 4 bases; unmatched junction bases: 16. Germline-derived CDR1 and CDR2 are SGHRS and YFSETQ. The CDR3 loop reads CASSIASGGQAFYEQYF. CDR3 nucleotide sequence: TGCGCCAGCAGCATAGCCTCAGGGGGCCAGGCGTTTTACGAGCAGTACTTC.

The chain links TRBV6-5 to TRBJ2-7; TRBD1 might be the D (6 bases). The CDR3 is 12 amino acids. The ends were cut back, 7 bases at V and 5 bases at J, with 12 bases in the middle. The germline CDR1 and CDR2 sequences are MNHEY and SVGAGI. The CDR3, as DNA: TGTGCCAGCAACAGGGTAGGGAACGAGCAGTACTTC. Its protein product is CASNRVGNEQYF.

This clone was recorded a few times. CDR3 DNA: TGTGCCAGCAGCCAGTCTACCGGGACAGCGAACACCGGGGAGCTGTTTTTT. Amino acids: CASSQSTGTANTGELFF. The J gene is TRBJ2-2, the V gene TRBV14; TRBD1 matches 7 bases. The CDR3 spans 17 residues. Per germline, CDR1 SGHDN and CDR2 FVKESK. Losses at the gene ends were 3 bases for V and 0 bases for J; bases not matched to a gene: 7.

A word on this clone: One end of the junction fails to match germline, which may point to a read error. The V call is TRBV7-2, the J call TRBJ2-5; TRBD2 matches 9 bases. The CDR3 has 15 amino acids. Per germline, CDR1 SGHTA and CDR2 FQGNSA. In DNA, the CDR3 is TGTGCCAGCAGCTCCGGGGCGGGGGGGCAAGAGATCCAGTACTTC. This sequence encodes CASSSGAGGQEIQYF. Drawing the rest from reference TRBV7-2 and TRBJ2-5, the complete variable domain is GAGVSQSPSNKVTEKGKDVELRCDPISGHTALYWYRQSLGQGLEFLIYFQGNSAPDKSGLPSDRFSAERTGGSVSTLTIQRTQQEDSAVYLCASSSGAGGQEIQYFGPGTRLLVL.